This TCR beta chain stems from a study of shared clonotypes between healthy human individuals. Repertoires were generated with immunoSEQ multiplex PCR, while TCRdb's copy carries only in-frame clones and drops some. Here the sample spans some 2 million clones, about 95% being singletons. As to this clone: Its matching antigen is unknown.

Study-wide points: Measured sharing among donors was expected to vary with sequencing depth.

The naive CD8 subset, CD45RO-negative cells positively selected for CCR7, excluded terminally differentiated effector memory CD45RA+ cells. Trimming removed 11 bases from V and 1 base from J, with 14 bases in between. Germline lookup yields CDR1 LNHDA and CDR2 SQIVND (reference sequence). This CDR3 region has 13 residues. The source is a man between 18 and 35 years old in good health. The chain employs TRBV19 and TRBJ1-1; D might be TRBD1 (6 bases). Material: naive CD8+ T cells sorted from blood. The CDR3 nucleotides read TGTGCCTCGGGGGCAGGGGAGAACACTGAAGCTTTCTTT. Translated, it gives CASGAGENTEAFF.